This TCR beta chain stems from a study of cytomegalovirus exposure and HLA in healthy donors. Study conclusions and caveats: TCR beta V- and J-gene trimming was later associated with a missense DCLRE1C variant.

The primer mix had 60 Vbeta and 13 Jbeta primers. TCRdb's table, derived via immunoSEQ multiplex PCR, lists solely in-frame clones and lacks some. Of some 93,000 clones in the sample, approximately 64% are singletons; the top ten hold 5.5% to 6.5%. Per the germline V gene, CDR1 is SQVTM and CDR2 is ANQGSEA. This CDR3 is 14 amino acids long. V shed 7 bases, J shed 4 bases, and the junction held 7 bases outside the gene matches. In the case of this clone: Its antigen remains unknown.

This clonotype was obtained from a boy between 10 and 17 years old in good health and CMV-seropositive. The chain carries TRBV29-1 and TRBJ2-6; 7 nucleotides match TRBD1. The source material was PBMCs. CDR3 protein: CSAKGAAGANVLTF. The CDR3 DNA follows: TGCAGCGCTAAGGGGGCGGCGGGGGCCAACGTCCTGACTTTC.